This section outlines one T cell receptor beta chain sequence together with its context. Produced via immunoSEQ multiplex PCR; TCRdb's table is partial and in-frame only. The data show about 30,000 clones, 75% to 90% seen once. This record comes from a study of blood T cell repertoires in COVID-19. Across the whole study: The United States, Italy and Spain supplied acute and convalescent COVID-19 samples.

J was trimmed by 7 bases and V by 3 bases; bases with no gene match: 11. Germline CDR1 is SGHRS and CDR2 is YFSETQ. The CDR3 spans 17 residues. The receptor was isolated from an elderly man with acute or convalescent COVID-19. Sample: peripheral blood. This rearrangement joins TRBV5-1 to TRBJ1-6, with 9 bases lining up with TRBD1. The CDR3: CASSSRTGAAFNSPLHF. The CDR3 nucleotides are TGCGCCAGCAGCTCCCGGACAGGGGCGGCCTTCAATTCACCCCTCCACTTT.